This T cell receptor (beta chain) was captured in a study of tumor and adjacent non-tumor tissue in lung cancer listed by TCRdb under 2018. About the full investigation: By cancer type, the cohort comprised eleven to twelve adenocarcinoma patients, 2 squamous cell carcinoma patients and 1 small cell lung cancer patient. Over 25 paired specimens, one tumor and one normal lung sample per patient, were profiled by TCRbeta CDR3 sequencing. The roughly 15 enrolled patients, of whom 10 were men and 5 were women, were aged about 30 to 85 years and were diagnosed with TNM stage I to III disease. Bulk TCRbeta repertoires were compared between lung tumor tissue and matched distant non-tumor lung tissue obtained from approximately 16 lung cancer patients. A total of some 130,000,000 productive TCRbeta reads were generated by sequencing, corresponding to an average of approximately 4.5 million reads per sample.

What the work shows at the level of the full study, not this receptor alone: Neither the sequencing platform nor unique molecular identifiers are named or mentioned anywhere in the methods. Significantly higher TCR diversity (inverse Simpson) was observed in tumor tissue than in normal lung tissue (around 450 vs 150, P = 0.0075, Mann-Whitney U test). With only approximately 15 patients in the cohort, the authors noted that larger samples and more detailed clinical data are needed. TCR diversity was significantly higher in younger patients, and higher tumor TCR diversity was associated with shorter overall and disease-free survival. A significantly larger cumulative share of the repertoire was made up by the top 100 clones in normal lung than in tumor tissue. Peripheral blood was not sequenced, so blood TCRbeta repertoires in these lung cancer patients were not examined.

RNA was extracted from bulk unsorted tissue and checked for quality with a NanoDrop ND-1000 and an Agilent 2100. Distant non-tumor tissue taken more than 3 cm from the tumor edge was used as the normal lung sample. All donors had newly diagnosed lung cancer, had not received prior chemotherapy, and were admitted for thoracic surgery in China between August and November 2014. Patients with previous radiotherapy or chemotherapy, or with another concurrent cancer, were excluded from the study. Surgical tissue pieces of about 1-2 cm3 were preserved in RNAlater solution and were kept at -80 degrees C until use. Library preparation used multiplex PCR. Sequencing relied on an Illumina HiSeq 2500. Following protocols modified from ARM-PCR, the researchers constructed TCRbeta libraries through three rounds of nested PCR with primers (Table S4). Before sequencing, PCR products in the 200-500 bp range were cut out of the gel and cleaned up using the QIAquick gel extraction kit. The study's own analysis went as follows. Reads were cleaned using Trimmomatic, were merged into complete CDR3 sequences using FLASH, and were assigned to V(D)J germline segments using MiTCR. Clonal diversity was computed as the inverse Simpson's index with VDJtools. A read counted as productive if the sequence was in-frame and lacked a premature stop codon. Using fastp trimming at Q25 and MiXCR clonotype assembly, TCRdb reanalyzed the public sequencing data and kept in-frame beta chains. Each entry is one CDR3 protein sequence, shown with its most common DNA and genes. The V and J calls come from TCRdb's annotation, not from the publication. A total of about 110,000 distinct CDR3 sequences appear in this sample, over 55% of them only once. Under 20% of the sample is held by the ten biggest clonotypes.

This clonotype is medium-sized (0.01 to 0.1%) in terms of sample share. Its antigen remains undetermined. The record has no base qualities; no much larger clone is one base away. The germline V gene sets CDR1 to SGHDN and CDR2 to FVKESK. Including the terminal cysteine and phenylalanine, the CDR3 comprises 13 residues. The sequence is cut down to CDR3 DNA, 39 bases in frame from base 1. Between the V and J ends, shortened by 1 base and 2 bases respectively, the junction contains 5 bases. The receptor's source is a man aged 55 to 70 with non-small cell lung cancer. The chain links TRBV14 with TRBJ1-1, with no confidently assigned D gene. The material sequenced was distant non-tumor lung tissue. Read as DNA, the sequence is TGTGCCAGCAGCCAAGCTCTCAACACTGAAGCTTTCTTT. Its product reads: CASSQALNTEAFF. Reference TRBV14 and TRBJ1-1 genes cover what lies past the CDR3, so the full variable domain is EAGVTQFPSHSVIEKGQTVTLRCDPISGHDNLYWYRRVMGKEIKFLLHFVKESKQDESGMPNNRFLAERTGGTYSTLKVQPAELEDSGVYFCASSQALNTEAFFGQGTRLTVV.